The rows below give T cell receptor beta chains drawn from one sample of a study of long-term antiretroviral therapy in people with HIV. TCRdb's copy holds only in-frame clones and misses some; the assay was immunoSEQ multiplex PCR. The sample holds tens of thousands of clones; about 83% are singletons and the top ten take 8.8%. Sequencing was performed on unsorted PBMCs, taken roughly 4.8 years after starting antiretroviral therapy. Receptors originate from a man in his forties with HIV. Both conserved end residues are part of each CDR3. D genes are given only for firm matches. Only part of the rows carry a size: once, few, many, or a class if the clone is expanded.

>TRBV5-1|TRBJ2-5|-|-
TGCGCCAGCAGCTTGGCCGGAGGTTTTACGGAGACCCAGTACTTC
CASSLAGGFTETQYF
>TRBV4-1|TRBJ2-3|-|TRBD2
TGCGCCAGCAGCCCGCTGGGGCGGGGGGCCACAGATACGCAGTATTTT
CASSPLGRGATDTQYF
>TRBV29-1|TRBJ2-4|-|-
TGCAGCGTTGCTCTCGAGAAAAACATTCAGTACTTC
CSVALEKNIQYF
>TRBV11-2|TRBJ2-3|-|TRBD2
TGTGCCAGCAGCGACGTAGGGACTAGCGCAGATACGCAGTATTTT
CASSDVGTSADTQYF
>TRBV5-4|TRBJ2-1|once|TRBD1
TGTGCCAGCAGCTTGGGTGACAGGGACAATGAGCAGTTCTTC
CASSLGDRDNEQFF
>TRBV9|TRBJ1-3|few|-
TGTGCCAGCAGCCTAGCTGTTGGGTCCTCTAACACCATATATTTT
CASSLAVGSSNTIYF
>TRBV7-3|TRBJ2-1|-|TRBD2
TGTGCCAGCAGCTCACTAGCGGGAAGCTCCTACAATGAGCAGTTCTTC
CASSSLAGSSYNEQFF
>TRBV14|TRBJ1-1|once|-
TGTGCCAGCAGCCTCCAACGGTCAGGTTTGGCAGGGGACGCTGAAGCTTTCTTT
CASSLQRSGLAGDAEAFF
>TRBV29-1|TRBJ2-2|-|TRBD1
TGCAGCGTTGAAGGGACAGGGGGTAACACCGGGGAGCTGTTTTTT
CSVEGTGGNTGELFF
>TRBV5-4|TRBJ2-3|-|-
TGTGCCAGCAGCTTCCGGGACGGAACAGATACGCAGTATTTT
CASSFRDGTDTQYF
>TRBV27|TRBJ2-5|-|TRBD1
TGTGCCAGCAGTTCACCCAGCTCCCCGGGACAGGGCAGGGAGACCCAGTACTTC
CASSSPSSPGQGRETQYF